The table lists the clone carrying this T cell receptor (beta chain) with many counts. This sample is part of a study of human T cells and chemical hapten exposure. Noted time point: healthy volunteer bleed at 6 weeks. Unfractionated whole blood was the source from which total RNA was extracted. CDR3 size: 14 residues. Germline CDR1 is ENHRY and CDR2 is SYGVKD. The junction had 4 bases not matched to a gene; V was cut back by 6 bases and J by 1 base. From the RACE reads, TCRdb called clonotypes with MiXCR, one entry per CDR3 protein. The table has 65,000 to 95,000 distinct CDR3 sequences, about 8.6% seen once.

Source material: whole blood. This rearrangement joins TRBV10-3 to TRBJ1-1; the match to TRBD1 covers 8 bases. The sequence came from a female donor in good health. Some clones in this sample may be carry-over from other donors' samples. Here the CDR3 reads CAIRDRAENTEAFF. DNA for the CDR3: TGTGCCATCAGGGACAGGGCTGAGAACACTGAAGCTTTCTTT.